Presented here are 23 T cell receptor beta chains from one specimen sequenced in a study of cytomegalovirus exposure and HLA in healthy donors. Data came from immunoSEQ multiplex PCR; TCRdb stores just in-frame clones and leaves some out. The sample holds around 130,000 clones, 89% seen once. The specimen sequenced was PBMCs. The receptor set was obtained from a young man in good health and CMV-seronegative.

This chain joins TRBV5-1 and TRBJ2-5; D might be TRBD1 (6 bases). The CDR3 is 15 amino acids. Per the germline V gene, CDR1 is SGHRS and CDR2 is YFSETQ. Trimming took 4 bases from V and 4 from J, leaving 17 bases between them. The CDR3, as DNA: TGCGCCAGCAGCATCCGGGACACTTGGGCAGAGACCCAGTACTTC. Its protein is CASSIRDTWAETQYF.

The rearrangement links TRBV28 to TRBJ1-5; D gene unclear. In germline, CDR1 is MDHEN, CDR2 SYDVKM. The CDR3 covers 11 residues. The V end was cut by 6 bases, the J end by 5 bases, with 5 bases between. CDR3 residues: CASSRDQPQHF. DNA for the CDR3: TGTGCCAGCAGCCGCGATCAGCCCCAGCATTTT. Complete variable domain (other parts from reference TRBV28 and TRBJ1-5): DVKVTQSSRYLVKRTGEKVFLECVQDMDHENMFWYRQDPGLGLRLIYFSYDVKMKEKGDIPEGYSVSREKKERFSLILESASTNQTSMYLCASSRDQPQHFGDGTRLSIL.

The chain uses TRBV9 and TRBJ1-1, with 8 bases matching TRBD1. CDR3 length equals 13 residues. V gave up 4 bases and J gave up 6 bases; unmatched junction bases: 5. Germline values: CDR1 SGDLS, CDR2 YYNGEE. CDR3 in amino acids: CASSLTGGAEAFF. As DNA, the CDR3 is TGTGCCAGCAGCCTCACAGGGGGGGCTGAAGCTTTCTTT. Full variable domain (missing parts from reference TRBV9 and TRBJ1-1): DSGVTQTPKHLITATGQRVTLRCSPRSGDLSVYWYQQSLDQGLQFLIQYYNGEERAKGNILERFSAQQFPDLHSELNLSSLELGDSALYFCASSLTGGAEAFFGQGTRLTVV.

The chain recombines TRBV7-9 with TRBJ1-2, with D hard to call. Trimming shortened V by 5 bases and J by 4 bases, and 11 bases separated the two germline ends. CDR1 and CDR2 (germline): SEHNR, FQNEAQ (reference sequence). This CDR3 region has 13 residues. The CDR3 here is CASSRTEIYGYTF. As DNA, the CDR3 is TGTGCCAGCAGCCGAACAGAGATCTATGGCTACACCTTC.

The chain carries TRBV14 and TRBJ2-1; perhaps TRBD2 as D (6 bases). Germline CDR1 SGHDN, CDR2 FVKESK. The CDR3 sequence is 15 residues long. Trimming took off 1 base at V and 3 bases at J, with 10 bases between the two ends. CDR3 sequence reads: CASSQGGVGYNEQFF. The CDR3 bases are TGTGCCAGCAGCCAAGGGGGGGTAGGCTACAATGAGCAGTTCTTC. The variable domain in full, with the rest retrieved from reference TRBV14 and TRBJ2-1, is EAGVTQFPSHSVIEKGQTVTLRCDPISGHDNLYWYRRVMGKEIKFLLHFVKESKQDESGMPNNRFLAERTGGTYSTLKVQPAELEDSGVYFCASSQGGVGYNEQFFGPGTRLTVL.

The J gene is TRBJ1-2, the V gene TRBV7-8, with 7 bases identical to TRBD1. CDR1 and CDR2 from the germline V gene are SGHVS and FQNEAQ. The CDR3 consists of 16 residues. With V trimmed by 1 base and J by 0 bases, 5 bases remained unmatched. For the CDR3, the DNA is TGTGCCAGCAGCTTAGTGGCAGGGGGAGCTAACTATGGCTACACCTTC. Protein product: CASSLVAGGANYGYTF. Variable domain in full (rest from reference TRBV7-8 and TRBJ1-2): GAGVSQSPRYKVAKRGQDVALRCDPISGHVSLFWYQQALGQGPEFLTYFQNEAQLDKSGLPSDRFFAERPEGSVSTLKIQRTQQEDSAVYLCASSLVAGGANYGYTFGSGTRLTVV.

The J gene is TRBJ1-1, the V gene TRBV5-6; D is possibly TRBD1 (6 bases). Trimming stripped 2 bases from V and 3 bases from J, with 17 bases between. The CDR3 loop spans 16 amino acids. The germline gives CDR1 SGHDT, CDR2 YYEEEE. CDR3 nucleotide sequence: TGTGCCAGCAGCTTAGCCACAGGGACCGCGCACACTGAAGCTTTCTTT. Translated, it gives CASSLATGTAHTEAFF. Full variable domain (remainder filled in from reference TRBV5-6 and TRBJ1-1): DAGVTQSPTHLIKTRGQQVTLRCSPKSGHDTVSWYQQALGQGPQFIFQYYEEEERQRGNFPDRFSGHQFPNYSSELNVNALLLGDSALYLCASSLATGTAHTEAFFGQGTRLTVV.

This rearrangement joins TRBV19 to TRBJ1-4, with D unresolved. The CDR3 has 14 amino acids. Per the germline V gene, CDR1 is LNHDA and CDR2 is SQIVND (reference sequence). The V end lost 5 bases, the J end lost 7 bases, and 14 bases lay between the germline ends. In DNA form, the CDR3 reads TGTGCCAGTAGTTTCCAGGCTTCAGGTGAAAAACTGTTTTTT. Encoded protein: CASSFQASGEKLFF.

The chain combines TRBV7-3 with TRBJ1-2, with D possibly being TRBD1 (6 bases). The length of the CDR3 is 15 residues. Trimming stripped 4 bases from V and 4 bases from J, with 16 bases between. The germline V gene has CDR1 SGHTA and CDR2 FQGTGA. The CDR3 region is CASSSPETGAYGYTF. The CDR3 DNA is TGTGCCAGCAGCTCCCCCGAGACAGGCGCCTATGGCTACACCTTC.

V and J are TRBV7-9 and TRBJ2-1, with TRBD1 matching 8 bases. Germline assignment: CDR1 SEHNR and CDR2 FQNEAQ (reference sequence). This CDR3 spans 16 amino acids. Losses at the gene ends were 5 bases for V and 3 bases for J; bases not matched to a gene: 9. CDR3 amino acids: CASSPPAGQDYNEQFF. The DNA for the CDR3 is TGTGCCAGCAGCCCTCCCGCGGGACAGGACTACAATGAGCAGTTCTTC.

J is TRBJ2-1 and V is TRBV4-3; 7 bases align to TRBD2. CDR3 size: 16 residues. V lost 3 bases and J lost 2; bases outside the gene matches: 7. The germline gives CDR1 LGHNA, CDR2 YSLEER. The CDR3 loop is CASSQAELATYNEQFF. The CDR3 DNA sequence: TGCGCCAGCAGCCAGGCCGAACTAGCGACCTACAATGAGCAGTTCTTC.

This rearrangement joins TRBV5-1 to TRBJ1-2; D might be TRBD1 (5 bases). Germline lookup yields CDR1 SGHRS and CDR2 YFSETQ. V lost 0 bases to trimming and J lost 2 bases, with 5 bases between them. The CDR3 extends over 13 amino acids. CDR3 sequence: CASSLGQNYGYTF. DNA for the CDR3: TGCGCCAGCAGCTTGGGACAGAACTATGGCTACACCTTC.

J is TRBJ2-7 and V is TRBV7-2; 8 bases are shared with TRBD1. Germline loops: CDR1 SGHTA, CDR2 FQGNSA. This CDR3 contains 14 residues. The junction had 5 bases not matched to a gene; V was cut back by 5 bases and J by 2 bases. For the CDR3, the DNA is TGTGCCAGCAGCAGCGGACAGGGAGCCTACGAGCAGTACTTC. Protein: CASSSGQGAYEQYF.

This rearrangement joins TRBV7-2 to TRBJ1-1; perhaps TRBD1 as D (5 bases). This CDR3 is 14 amino acids long. Deletions cut 5 bases from V and 0 bases from J, with 10 bases between. Per germline, CDR1 SGHTA and CDR2 FQGNSA. In DNA form, the CDR3 reads TGTGCCAGCAGCCCCCAGGGTCTGAACACTGAAGCTTTCTTT. As protein: CASSPQGLNTEAFF.

This rearrangement joins TRBV5-1 to TRBJ1-2; D gene uncertain. Germline CDR1 SGHRS, CDR2 YFSETQ. The CDR3 loop spans 14 amino acids. V gave up 4 bases and J gave up 2 bases, with 12 bases separating them. The CDR3 here is CASSLQTGNYGYTF. The CDR3, as DNA: TGCGCCAGCAGCCTGCAGACGGGGAACTATGGCTACACCTTC.

The chain couples TRBV10-3 to TRBJ2-1, with D perhaps matching TRBD2 (5 bases). CDR3 length equals 13 residues. Trimming cost V 8 bases and J 4 bases, with 12 bases left between them. Germline CDR1 is ENHRY and CDR2 is SYGVKD. This CDR3 is CAILAPPYNEQFF. The DNA for the CDR3 is TGTGCCATCCTAGCTCCTCCTTACAATGAGCAGTTCTTC.

J is TRBJ1-2 and V is TRBV27; D might be TRBD1 (6 bases). This CDR3 spans 15 amino acids. Germline loops: CDR1 MNHEY, CDR2 SMNVEV (reference sequence). The ends were cut back, 2 bases at V and 4 bases at J, with 14 bases in the middle. CDR3 sequence: CASSLVGALSYGYTF. CDR3 DNA: TGTGCCAGCAGTTTAGTGGGGGCGCTTAGCTATGGCTACACCTTC.

The rearrangement joins TRBV6-4 to TRBJ2-7; TRBD2 is a possible D gene (5 bases). The CDR3 loop spans 11 amino acids. Germline V gene lookup returns CDR1 MRHNA and CDR2 SNTAGT. Trimming stripped 9 bases from V and 1 base from J, with 7 bases between. The CDR3 DNA is TGTGCCAGTTCGGGGTCCTACGAGCAGTACTTC. Its protein is CASSGSYEQYF.

The chain is built from TRBV4-3 and TRBJ2-2, with 8 bases matching TRBD1. The CDR3 spans 16 residues. The V and J ends lost 4 bases and 1 base, in that order; junction bases with no gene match: 5. The germline CDR1 and CDR2 sequences are LGHNA and YSLEER. DNA for the CDR3: TGCGCCAGCAGCCGCGGTGGGACAGGGAACACCGGGGAGCTGTTTTTT. Protein product: CASSRGGTGNTGELFF.

The chain couples TRBV11-2 to TRBJ2-1; 11 bases fit TRBD2. V was clipped by 3 bases and J by 8 bases; unmatched bases: 6. CDR1 and CDR2 (germline): SGHAT, FQNNGV. The CDR3 is made up of 15 amino acids. The DNA for the CDR3 is TGTGCCAGCAGCTTTTATAGCGGGGGGGAGTATGAGCAGTTCTTC. Translating gives CASSFYSGGEYEQFF.

This sequence joins TRBV11-2 and TRBJ1-3; no reliable D call. CDR3 size: 13 residues. Germline CDR1 SGHAT, CDR2 FQNNGV. The V gene lost 0 bases and the J gene lost 4 bases, with 4 bases spanning the gap. The CDR3 loop is CASSLDRGNTIYF. The CDR3 DNA follows: TGTGCCAGCAGCTTAGATCGGGGAAACACCATATATTTT.

This chain uses TRBV5-1 with TRBJ2-1; D possibly corresponds to TRBD2 (6 bases). The CDR3 length is 15 residues. V was cut by 0 bases and J by 3 bases, with 10 bases left in between. In germline, CDR1 is SGHRS, CDR2 YFSETQ. The CDR3 sequence: CASSLAGESYNEQFF. For the CDR3, the DNA is TGCGCCAGCAGCTTGGCGGGGGAGAGCTACAATGAGCAGTTCTTC.

V is TRBV10-1 and J is TRBJ2-3; 9 bases align to TRBD2. In germline, CDR1 is WNHNN, CDR2 SYGVQD (reference sequence). The CDR3 loop spans 16 amino acids. The V and J ends lost 0 bases and 4 bases, in that order; junction bases with no gene match: 5. Here the CDR3 DNA reads TGCGCCAGCAGTGAGTCCCTAGCGGGGATCGCAGATACGCAGTATTTT. It codes for CASSESLAGIADTQYF.